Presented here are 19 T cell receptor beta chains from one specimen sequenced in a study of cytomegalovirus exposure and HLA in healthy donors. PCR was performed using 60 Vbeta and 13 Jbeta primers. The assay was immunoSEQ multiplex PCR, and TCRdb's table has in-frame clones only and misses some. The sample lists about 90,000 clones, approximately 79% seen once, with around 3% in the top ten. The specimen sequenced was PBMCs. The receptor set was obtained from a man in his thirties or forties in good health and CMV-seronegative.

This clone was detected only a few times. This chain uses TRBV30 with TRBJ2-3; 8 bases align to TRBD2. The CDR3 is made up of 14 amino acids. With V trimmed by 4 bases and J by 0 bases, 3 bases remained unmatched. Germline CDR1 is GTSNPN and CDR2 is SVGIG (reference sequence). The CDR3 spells CAWTGGRSTDTQYF. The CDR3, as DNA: TGTGCCTGGACGGGGGGGAGGAGCACAGATACGCAGTATTTT.

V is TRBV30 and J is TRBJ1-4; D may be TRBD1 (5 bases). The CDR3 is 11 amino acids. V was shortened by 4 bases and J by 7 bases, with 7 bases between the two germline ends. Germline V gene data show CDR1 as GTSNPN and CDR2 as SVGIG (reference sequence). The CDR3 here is CAWTQAEKLFF. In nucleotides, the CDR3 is TGTGCCTGGACACAGGCTGAAAAACTGTTTTTT. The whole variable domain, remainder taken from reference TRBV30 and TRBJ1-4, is SQTIHQWPATLVQPVGSPLSLECTVEGTSNPNLYWYRQAAGRGLQLLFYSVGIGQISSEVPQNLSASRPQDRQFILSSKKLLLSDSGFYLCAWTQAEKLFFGSGTQLSVL.

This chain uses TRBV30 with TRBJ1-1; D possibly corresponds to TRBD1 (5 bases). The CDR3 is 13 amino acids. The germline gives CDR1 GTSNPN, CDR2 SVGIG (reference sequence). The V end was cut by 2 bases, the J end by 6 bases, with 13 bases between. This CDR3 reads CAWSYKGNPEAFF. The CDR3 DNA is TGTGCCTGGAGTTATAAGGGGAATCCTGAAGCTTTCTTT.

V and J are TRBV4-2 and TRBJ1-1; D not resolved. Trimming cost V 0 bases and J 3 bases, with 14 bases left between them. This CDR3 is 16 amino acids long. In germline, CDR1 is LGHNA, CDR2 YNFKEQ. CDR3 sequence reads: CASSQDSVSGYTEAFF. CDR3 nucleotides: TGTGCCAGCAGCCAAGATTCTGTATCGGGGTACACTGAAGCTTTCTTT.

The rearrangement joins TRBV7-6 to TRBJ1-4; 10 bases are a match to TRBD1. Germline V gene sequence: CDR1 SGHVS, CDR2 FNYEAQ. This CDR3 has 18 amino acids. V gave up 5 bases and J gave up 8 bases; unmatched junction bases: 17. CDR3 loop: CASSPRADRGDSGEKLFF. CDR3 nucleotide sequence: TGTGCCAGCAGCCCCCGGGCGGACAGGGGGGATTCTGGCGAAAAACTGTTTTTT.

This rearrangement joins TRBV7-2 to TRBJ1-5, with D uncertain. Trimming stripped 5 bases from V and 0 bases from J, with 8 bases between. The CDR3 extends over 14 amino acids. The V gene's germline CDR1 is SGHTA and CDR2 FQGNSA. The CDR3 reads CASSREYSNQPQHF. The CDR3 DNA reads TGTGCCAGCAGCAGAGAGTATAGCAATCAGCCCCAGCATTTT.

CDR3 nucleotides: TGTGCCAGCAGTGTTTCCCTAGGAAGAAACGAGCAGTACTTC. Protein: CASSVSLGRNEQYF. The chain has TRBV2 and TRBJ2-7; no clear D gene. Trimming shortened V by 4 bases and J by 5 bases, and 15 bases separated the two germline ends. The CDR3 loop spans 14 amino acids. Germline V gene lookup returns CDR1 SNHLY and CDR2 FYNNEI.

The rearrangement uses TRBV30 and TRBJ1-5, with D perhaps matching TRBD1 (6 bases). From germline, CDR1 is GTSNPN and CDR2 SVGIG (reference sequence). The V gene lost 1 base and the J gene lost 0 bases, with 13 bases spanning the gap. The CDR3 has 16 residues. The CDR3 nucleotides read TGTGCCTGGAGTGCCGATACAGGGCTTAGCAATCAGCCCCAGCATTTT. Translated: CAWSADTGLSNQPQHF.

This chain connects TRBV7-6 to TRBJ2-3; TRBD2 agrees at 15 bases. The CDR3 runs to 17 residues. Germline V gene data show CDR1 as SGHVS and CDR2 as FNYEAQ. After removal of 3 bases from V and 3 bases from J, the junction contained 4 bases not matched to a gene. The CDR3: CASSLGTSGGTTDTQYF. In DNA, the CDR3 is TGTGCCAGCAGCTTGGGGACTAGCGGGGGGACAACAGATACGCAGTATTTT.

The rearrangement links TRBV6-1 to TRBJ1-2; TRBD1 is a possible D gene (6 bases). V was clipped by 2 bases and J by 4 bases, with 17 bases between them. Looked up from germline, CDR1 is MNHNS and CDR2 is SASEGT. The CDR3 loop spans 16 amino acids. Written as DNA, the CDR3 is TGTGCCAGCAGTGAAAGGTTACAGGGCGTCTTCTATGGCTACACCTTC. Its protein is CASSERLQGVFYGYTF.

Here the CDR3 reads CAWNGHLYGYTF. CDR3 DNA: TGTGCCTGGAATGGACACCTCTATGGCTACACCTTC. V and J are TRBV30 and TRBJ1-2, with D tentatively TRBD1 (5 bases). Trimming removed 4 bases at V and 4 bases at J, with 10 bases between. The CDR3 is 12 amino acids. Germline V gives CDR1 GTSNPN, CDR2 SVGIG (reference sequence).

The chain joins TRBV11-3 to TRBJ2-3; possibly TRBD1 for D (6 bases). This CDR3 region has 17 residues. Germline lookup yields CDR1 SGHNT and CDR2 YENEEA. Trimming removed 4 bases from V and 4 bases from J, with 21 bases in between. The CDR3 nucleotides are TGTGCCAGCAGCTCTAACCTACAGGGACCTCAGCCAGATACGCAGTATTTT. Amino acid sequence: CASSSNLQGPQPDTQYF.

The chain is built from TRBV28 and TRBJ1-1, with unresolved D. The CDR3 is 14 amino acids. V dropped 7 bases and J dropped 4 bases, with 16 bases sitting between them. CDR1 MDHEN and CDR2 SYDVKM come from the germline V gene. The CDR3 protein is CASIAALEGTEAFF. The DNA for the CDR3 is TGTGCCAGCATTGCGGCTCTTGAAGGCACTGAAGCTTTCTTT. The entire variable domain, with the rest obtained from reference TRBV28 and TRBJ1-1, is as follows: DVKVTQSSRYLVKRTGEKVFLECVQDMDHENMFWYRQDPGLGLRLIYFSYDVKMKEKGDIPEGYSVSREKKERFSLILESASTNQTSMYLCASIAALEGTEAFFGQGTRLTVV.

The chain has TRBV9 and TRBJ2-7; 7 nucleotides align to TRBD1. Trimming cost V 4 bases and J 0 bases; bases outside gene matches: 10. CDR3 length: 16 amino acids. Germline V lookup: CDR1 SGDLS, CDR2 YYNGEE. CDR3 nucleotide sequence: TGTGCCAGCAGCCCTAGGGACAGCCTCAGCTCCTACGAGCAGTACTTC. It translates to CASSPRDSLSSYEQYF.

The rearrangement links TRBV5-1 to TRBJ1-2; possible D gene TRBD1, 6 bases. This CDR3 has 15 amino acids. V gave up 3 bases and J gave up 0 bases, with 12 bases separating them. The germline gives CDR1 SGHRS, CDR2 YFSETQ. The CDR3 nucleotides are TGCGCCAGCAGCTCAGGACAGCCTGCTAACTATGGCTACACCTTC. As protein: CASSSGQPANYGYTF.

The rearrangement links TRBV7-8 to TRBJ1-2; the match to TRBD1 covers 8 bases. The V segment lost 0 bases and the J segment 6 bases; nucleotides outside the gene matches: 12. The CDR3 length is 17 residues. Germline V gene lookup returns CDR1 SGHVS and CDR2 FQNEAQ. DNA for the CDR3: TGTGCCAGCAGCTTAGCCCCGACAGGGGAGAGTAAGAATGGCTACACCTTC. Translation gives CASSLAPTGESKNGYTF.

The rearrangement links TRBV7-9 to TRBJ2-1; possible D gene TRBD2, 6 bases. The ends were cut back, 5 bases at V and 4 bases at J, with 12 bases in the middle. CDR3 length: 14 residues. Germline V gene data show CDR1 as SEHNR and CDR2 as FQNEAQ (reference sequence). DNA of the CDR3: TGTGCCAGCAGCCATCCGGGGACTTACAATGAGCAGTTCTTC. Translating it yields CASSHPGTYNEQFF.

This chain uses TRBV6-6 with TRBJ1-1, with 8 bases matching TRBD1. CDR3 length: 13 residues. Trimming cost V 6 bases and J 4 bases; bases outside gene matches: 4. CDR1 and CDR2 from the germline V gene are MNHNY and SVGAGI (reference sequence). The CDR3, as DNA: TGTGCCAGCAGGCTAACAGGGGGCACTGAAGCTTTCTTT. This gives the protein CASRLTGGTEAFF.

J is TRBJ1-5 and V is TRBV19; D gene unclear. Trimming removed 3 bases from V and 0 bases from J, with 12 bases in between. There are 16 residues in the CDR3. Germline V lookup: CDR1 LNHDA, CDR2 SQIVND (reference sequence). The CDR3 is CASSIYRQDSNQPQHF. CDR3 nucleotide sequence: TGTGCCAGTAGTATTTATCGGCAGGATAGCAATCAGCCCCAGCATTTT. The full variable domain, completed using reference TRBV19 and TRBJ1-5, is DGGITQSPKYLFRKEGQNVTLSCEQNLNHDAMYWYRQDPGQGLRLIYYSQIVNDFQKGDIAEGYSVSREKKESFPLTVTSAQKNPTAFYLCASSIYRQDSNQPQHFGDGTRLSIL.